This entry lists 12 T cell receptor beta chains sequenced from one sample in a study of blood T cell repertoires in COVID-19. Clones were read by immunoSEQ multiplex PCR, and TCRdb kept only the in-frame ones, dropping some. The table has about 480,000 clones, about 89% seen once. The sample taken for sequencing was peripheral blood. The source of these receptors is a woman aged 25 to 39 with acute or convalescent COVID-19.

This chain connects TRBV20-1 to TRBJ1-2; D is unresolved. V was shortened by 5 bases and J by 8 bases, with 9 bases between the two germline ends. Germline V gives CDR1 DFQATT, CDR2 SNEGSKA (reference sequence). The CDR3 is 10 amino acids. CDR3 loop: CSADSPGYTF. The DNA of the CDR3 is TGCAGTGCTGACTCACCCGGCTACACCTTC.

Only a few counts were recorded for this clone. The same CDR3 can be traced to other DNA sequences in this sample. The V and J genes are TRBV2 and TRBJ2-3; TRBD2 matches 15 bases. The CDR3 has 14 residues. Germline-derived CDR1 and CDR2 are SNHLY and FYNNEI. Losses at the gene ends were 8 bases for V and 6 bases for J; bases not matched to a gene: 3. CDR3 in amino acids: CASGGLAGGDTQYF. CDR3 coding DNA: TGTGCCAGCGGGGGACTAGCGGGGGGTGATACGCAGTATTTT.

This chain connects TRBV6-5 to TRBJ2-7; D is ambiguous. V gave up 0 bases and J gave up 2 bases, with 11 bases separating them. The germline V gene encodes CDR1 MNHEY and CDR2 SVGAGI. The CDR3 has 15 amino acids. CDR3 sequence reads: CASSYSAPRAYEQYF. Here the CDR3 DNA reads TGTGCCAGCAGTTACTCGGCACCTCGGGCCTACGAGCAGTACTTC.

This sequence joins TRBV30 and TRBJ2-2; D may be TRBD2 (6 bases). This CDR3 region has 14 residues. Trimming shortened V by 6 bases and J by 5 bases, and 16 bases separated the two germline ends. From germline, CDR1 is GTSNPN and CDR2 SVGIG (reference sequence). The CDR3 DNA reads TGTGCCTGTGTGGGGCGGGCGGGAACCGGGGAGCTGTTTTTT. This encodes CACVGRAGTGELFF.

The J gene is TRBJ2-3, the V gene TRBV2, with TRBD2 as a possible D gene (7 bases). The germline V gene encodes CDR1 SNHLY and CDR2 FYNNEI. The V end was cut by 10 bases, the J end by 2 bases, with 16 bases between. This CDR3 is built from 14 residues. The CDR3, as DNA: TGTGCCACTCACGGAGGGGGGGCCACAGATACGCAGTATTTT. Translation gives CATHGGGATDTQYF.

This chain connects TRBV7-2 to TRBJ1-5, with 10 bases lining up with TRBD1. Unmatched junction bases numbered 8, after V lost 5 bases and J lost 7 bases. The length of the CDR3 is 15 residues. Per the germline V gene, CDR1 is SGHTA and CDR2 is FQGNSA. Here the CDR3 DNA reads TGTGCCAGCAGCAAAGGACAGGGGGTAGACCAGCCCCAGCATTTT. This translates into CASSKGQGVDQPQHF.

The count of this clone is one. In nucleotides, the CDR3 is TGTGCCAGCAGCTTAGAATTCACAGTCACTGAAGCTTTCTTT. Its protein product is CASSLEFTVTEAFF. The chain links TRBV7-9 to TRBJ1-1; unclear D gene. The germline V gene has CDR1 SEHNR and CDR2 FQNEAQ (reference sequence). The length of the CDR3 is 14 residues. V lost 1 base to trimming and J lost 4 bases, with 10 bases between them.

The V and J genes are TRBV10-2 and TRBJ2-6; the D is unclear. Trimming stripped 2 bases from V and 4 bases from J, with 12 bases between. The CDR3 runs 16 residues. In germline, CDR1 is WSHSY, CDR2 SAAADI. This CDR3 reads CASSENMASGANVLTF. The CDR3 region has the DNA TGCGCCAGCAGTGAGAATATGGCCTCCGGGGCCAACGTCCTGACTTTC.

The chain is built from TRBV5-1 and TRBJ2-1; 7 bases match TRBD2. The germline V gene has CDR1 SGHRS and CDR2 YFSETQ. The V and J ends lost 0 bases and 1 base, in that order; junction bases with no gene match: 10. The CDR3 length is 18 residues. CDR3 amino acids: CASSLDSPAGMSYNEQFF. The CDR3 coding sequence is TGCGCCAGCAGCTTGGATTCCCCAGCGGGGATGTCCTACAATGAGCAGTTCTTC.

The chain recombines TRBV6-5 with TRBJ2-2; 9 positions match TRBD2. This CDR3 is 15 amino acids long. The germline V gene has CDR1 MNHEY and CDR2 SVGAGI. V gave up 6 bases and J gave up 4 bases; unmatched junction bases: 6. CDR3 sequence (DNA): TGTGCCAGCAGGGCGGGGGGGCGGCCCACCGGGGAGCTGTTTTTT. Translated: CASRAGGRPTGELFF.

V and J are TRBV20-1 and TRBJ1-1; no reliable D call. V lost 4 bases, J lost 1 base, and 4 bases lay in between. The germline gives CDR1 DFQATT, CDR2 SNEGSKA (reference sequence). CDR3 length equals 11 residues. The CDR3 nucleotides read TGCAGTGCTATCCAGAACACTGAAGCTTTCTTT. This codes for CSAIQNTEAFF.

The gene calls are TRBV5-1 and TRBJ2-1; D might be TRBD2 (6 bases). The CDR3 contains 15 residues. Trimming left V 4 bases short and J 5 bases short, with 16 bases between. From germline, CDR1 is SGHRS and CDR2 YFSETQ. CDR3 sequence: CASSPGTAGNNEQFF. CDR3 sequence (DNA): TGCGCCAGCAGCCCGGGGACTGCAGGCAACAATGAGCAGTTCTTC.